This T cell receptor (beta chain) was found in a study of blood T cell repertoires in COVID-19. Whole-study context: Sites across the United States, Italy and Spain contributed samples from acute and convalescent COVID-19. T cells, B-cell-depleted T cells, or PBMCs supplied cDNA or gDNA.

TCRdb keeps only in-frame clones here, not all; method: immunoSEQ multiplex PCR. The data hold 120,000 to 150,000 clones, with around 86% observed a single time. Germline-derived CDR1 and CDR2 are LNHNV and YYDKDF (reference sequence). With 0 bases removed from V and 2 bases from J, the gap between germline ends came to 9 bases. The CDR3 sequence is 15 residues long. The source is a woman over 75 with acute or convalescent COVID-19. The chain employs TRBV15 and TRBJ2-3; D is unclear. The sample taken for sequencing was peripheral blood. CDR3 bases: TGTGCCACCAGCAGAGAGGGCGCTTCCACAGATACGCAGTATTTT. It yields the protein CATSREGASTDTQYF.